The rows below give T cell receptor beta chains drawn from one sample of a study of neurological immune-mediated disorders. MiXCR, run by TCRdb on the 5' RACE reads, gives a single entry per CDR3 protein. The profile shows about 19,000 distinct CDR3 sequences, more than 2% of them singletons. Source material: PBMCs. Receptors were obtained from a young woman with multiple sclerosis. Each CDR3 is given with its conserved first and last residue. The D gene is left open where the match is weak. Some rows have no size entry. The others give once, few or many, or a class for an expanded clone.

d_call j_call clone_size v_call cdr3_length cdr3_aa cdr3_nt
TRBD1 TRBJ1-2 medium-sized TRBV5-6 15 CASSSGQGANYGYTF TGTGCCAGCAGCTCGGGACAGGGGGCGAACTATGGCTACACCTTC
TRBD1 TRBJ2-4 many TRBV29-1 14 CSVGRDRSINIQYF TGCAGCGTTGGACGGGACAGGAGTATAAACATTCAGTACTTC
. TRBJ1-1 many TRBV7-8 13 CASSIGQFTEAFF TGTGCCAGCAGCATTGGACAGTTCACTGAAGCTTTCTTT
TRBD2 TRBJ2-1 many TRBV6-5 15 CASSRGGDSYNEQFF TGTGCCAGCAGTCGCGGGGGGGACTCCTACAATGAGCAGTTCTTC
. TRBJ2-2 many TRBV5-1 15 CASSLGGTHTGELFF TGCGCCAGCAGCTTGGGGGGCACCCACACCGGGGAGCTGTTTTTT
. TRBJ1-1 many TRBV5-1 14 CASSPGLMNTEAFF TGCGCCAGCAGCCCGGGACTGATGAACACTGAAGCTTTCTTT
TRBD1 TRBJ1-2 many TRBV28 11 CASSQGTVYTF TGTGCCAGCAGTCAAGGGACAGTTTACACCTTC
. TRBJ2-2 many TRBV11-2 13 CASSLIRAGELFF TGTGCCAGCAGCTTAATCCGGGCCGGGGAGCTGTTTTTT
. TRBJ1-1 many TRBV29-1 13 CSGDRGGNTEAFF TGCAGCGGGGACCGGGGCGGGAACACTGAAGCTTTCTTT
. TRBJ1-2 many TRBV5-6 15 CASSFTGKSAYGYTF TGTGCCAGCAGCTTTACAGGGAAGTCGGCATATGGCTACACCTTC
TRBD2 TRBJ2-3 many TRBV20-1 13 CSAPTSGTDTQYF TGCAGTGCGCCGACTAGCGGTACAGATACGCAGTATTTT
. TRBJ1-6 many TRBV12-3/TRBV12-4 14 CASSYGGLNSPLHF TGTGCCAGCAGCTATGGAGGACTGAATTCACCCCTCCACTTT
TRBD1 TRBJ1-6 many TRBV11-2 15 CASSLDWTGVSPLHF TGTGCCAGCAGCTTAGACTGGACAGGGGTCTCACCCCTCCACTTT
. TRBJ2-3 many TRBV27 13 CASSFLHTDTQYF TGTGCCAGCAGTTTTTTGCACACAGATACGCAGTATTTT
TRBD1 TRBJ2-3 many TRBV11-2 16 CASSWGTGDHTDTQYF TGTGCCAGCAGCTGGGGGACAGGGGACCACACAGATACGCAGTATTTT
. TRBJ1-1 few TRBV5-1 18 CASSLEGAGRRRGTEAFF TGCGCCAGCAGCTTGGAGGGAGCGGGCCGACGTCGGGGGACTGAAGCTTTCTTT
TRBD1 TRBJ2-1 medium-sized TRBV7-9 15 CASSKAGTGSNEQFF TGTGCCAGCAGCAAGGCCGGGACAGGGTCAAATGAGCAGTTCTTC
TRBD1 TRBJ2-2 many TRBV5-1 15 CASRLTGGYTGELFF TGCGCCAGCAGATTGACAGGGGGATACACCGGGGAGCTGTTTTTT
TRBD1 TRBJ1-1 many TRBV20-1 14 CSARTGGVNTEAFF TGCAGTGCTCGGACAGGGGGTGTAAACACTGAAGCTTTCTTT
. TRBJ1-6 many TRBV20-1 15 CSASTFTGHNSPLHF TGCAGTGCTAGCACATTTACAGGGCATAATTCACCCCTCCACTTT
. TRBJ1-5 once TRBV15 16 CATSRGFHGTDQPQNF TGTGCCACCAGCAGAGGCTTTCATGGCACGGATCAGCCCCAGAATTTT
TRBD1 TRBJ1-2 many TRBV27 16 CASSPNPGQGARGYTF TGTGCCAGCAGTCCTAACCCGGGACAGGGGGCGCGTGGCTACACCTTC
. TRBJ1-5 many TRBV20-1 13 CSAGAGPGQPQHF TGCAGTGCTGGTGCGGGGCCGGGTCAGCCCCAGCATTTT
. TRBJ1-1 many TRBV20-1 14 CSVKGALLNTEAFF TGCAGTGTCAAAGGTGCACTCCTGAACACTGAAGCTTTCTTT
. TRBJ2-2 many TRBV6-5 13 CASTRGGVGELFF TGTGCCAGCACCAGAGGGGGTGTCGGGGAGCTGTTTTTT
TRBD2 TRBJ2-3 . TRBV4-2 17 CASSKDPSGVSTDTQYF TGTGCCAGCAGCAAAGACCCTAGCGGGGTTAGCACAGATACGCAGTATTTT
. TRBJ2-1 . TRBV18 11 CASLGRGTEFF TGTGCCAGCCTCGGTAGGGGGACTGAGTTCTTC
TRBD1 TRBJ1-5 many TRBV15 15 CATSRDTGGSQPQHF TGTGCCACCAGCAGAGATACAGGGGGCAGTCAGCCCCAGCATTTT
. TRBJ1-1 many TRBV6-6 13 CASSYVARVEAFF TGTGCCAGCAGTTACGTCGCAAGGGTTGAAGCTTTCTTT
. TRBJ1-2 many TRBV10-3 14 CAISESGSGNGYTF TGTGCCATCAGTGAAAGCGGTAGCGGCAATGGCTACACCTTC
. TRBJ1-2 many TRBV6-4 13 CASSPDGNYGYTF TGTGCCAGCAGCCCGGACGGGAACTATGGCTACACCTTC
. TRBJ1-1 many TRBV3-1 13 CASSRAFIAEAFF TGTGCCAGCAGCCGGGCCTTTATCGCTGAAGCTTTCTTT
. TRBJ1-1 many TRBV5-1 16 CASSRLGPPGDTEAFF TGCGCCAGCAGCCGGTTGGGACCCCCCGGGGACACTGAAGCTTTCTTT
. TRBJ2-3 many TRBV12-3/TRBV12-4 15 CASSFLLGGVDTQYF TGTGCCAGCAGTTTTTTGCTGGGGGGCGTAGATACGCAGTATTTT
TRBD1 TRBJ2-4 many TRBV29-1 14 CSGGTGGSKNIQYF TGCAGCGGGGGGACAGGGGGTTCCAAAAACATTCAGTACTTC
. TRBJ2-1 many TRBV7-6 15 CASSPVGIERLKQFF TGTGCCAGCAGCCCCGTGGGGATAGAGCGGCTAAAGCAGTTCTTC
. TRBJ2-1 . TRBV11-3 17 CASSLRGSAPEYNEQFF TGTGCCAGCAGCTTACGGGGTAGTGCCCCGGAATACAATGAGCAGTTCTTC
TRBD2 TRBJ2-3 many TRBV7-8 15 CASSLSGGAPDTQYF TGTGCCAGCAGCCTTAGCGGGGGGGCGCCAGATACGCAGTATTTT
. TRBJ1-1 many TRBV27 12 CASRRGNTEAFF TGTGCCAGCAGGAGGGGGAACACTGAAGCTTTCTTT
. TRBJ1-5 many TRBV28 14 CASSLKTGTQPQHF TGTGCCAGCAGTTTGAAAACAGGGACACAGCCCCAGCATTTT
TRBD1 TRBJ1-4 many TRBV6-5 17 CASSYRRTGQGREKLFF TGTGCCAGCAGTTACCGACGTACGGGACAGGGTCGGGAAAAACTGTTTTTT
TRBD1 TRBJ1-1 many TRBV7-6 13 CASSHQGAAEAFF TGTGCCAGCAGCCATCAGGGGGCAGCTGAAGCTTTCTTT
. TRBJ2-7 medium-sized TRBV3-1 16 CASSQEGGAKRYEQYF TGTGCCAGCAGCCAAGAGGGCGGAGCTAAGCGCTACGAGCAGTACTTC
. TRBJ1-1 many TRBV20-1 15 CSARGSRGGNTEAFF TGCAGTGCTAGAGGCTCTAGGGGGGGGAACACTGAAGCTTTCTTT
. TRBJ2-5 many TRBV20-1 11 CSADDAETQYF TGCAGTGCCGACGATGCAGAGACCCAGTACTTC
. TRBJ1-5 many TRBV29-1 13 CSVGQHSNQPQHF TGCAGCGTCGGACAGCATAGCAATCAGCCCCAGCATTTT
. TRBJ1-1 many TRBV20-1 11 CSAQGGLEAFF TGCAGTGCACAGGGTGGACTTGAAGCTTTCTTT
TRBD2 TRBJ2-7 many TRBV5-1 14 CASSSTSGGYEQYF TGCGCCAGCAGCAGCACTAGCGGGGGCTACGAGCAGTACTTC
. TRBJ2-2 many TRBV7-7 14 CASSFSEGSGELFF TGTGCTAGCAGTTTCTCGGAGGGTTCTGGGGAGCTGTTTTTT
. TRBJ1-5 . TRBV10-3 13 CAITTGIGQPQHF TGTGCCATAACCACAGGGATCGGTCAGCCCCAGCATTTT
TRBD1 TRBJ2-3 many TRBV5-5 14 CASSRGQGSDTQYF TGTGCCAGCAGCCGTGGACAGGGTTCGGATACGCAGTATTTT
. TRBJ1-2 many TRBV20-1 13 CSASDQGSYGYTF TGCAGTGCGAGCGATCAGGGTTCCTATGGCTACACCTTC
. TRBJ2-5 many TRBV5-1 16 CASSERTERLQETQYF TGCGCCAGCAGCGAGCGGACAGAGAGACTCCAAGAGACCCAGTACTTC